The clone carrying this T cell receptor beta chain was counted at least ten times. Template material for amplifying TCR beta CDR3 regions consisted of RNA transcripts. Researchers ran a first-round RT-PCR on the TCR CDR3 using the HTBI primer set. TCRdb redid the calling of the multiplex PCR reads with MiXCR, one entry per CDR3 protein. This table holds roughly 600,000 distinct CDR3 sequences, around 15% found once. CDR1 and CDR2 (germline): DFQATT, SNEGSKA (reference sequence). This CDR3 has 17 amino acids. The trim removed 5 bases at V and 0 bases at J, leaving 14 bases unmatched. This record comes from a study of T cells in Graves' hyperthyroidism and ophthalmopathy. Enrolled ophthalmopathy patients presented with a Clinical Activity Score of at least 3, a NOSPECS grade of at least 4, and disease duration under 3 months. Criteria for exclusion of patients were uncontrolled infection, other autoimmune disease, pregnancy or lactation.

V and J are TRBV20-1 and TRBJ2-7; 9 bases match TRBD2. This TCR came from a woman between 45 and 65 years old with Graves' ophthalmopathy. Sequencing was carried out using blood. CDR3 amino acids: CSALGNWGSGSSYEQYF. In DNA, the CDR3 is TGCAGTGCTTTGGGGAACTGGGGTAGCGGGAGCTCCTACGAGCAGTACTTC.